Below are 27 T cell receptor beta chains sequenced from a single sample in a study of CD8+ T cells in alopecia areata (dated by TCRdb to 2016 to 2019). The method was the immunoSEQ multiplex PCR assay. To provide template for TCR sequencing, every sample had RNA extracted and reverse transcribed into cDNA. TCRdb carries this immuneACCESS record with in-frame sequences only. Its versions omit some clonotypes, under half of them owing to an unresolved V gene in the studies checked, with the rest unexplained. This sample holds 90,000 to 150,000 clones; 53% were observed only once. Roughly 0.5% of the sample goes to the ten largest clones. The label giving this sample's time point can be read as: more than three weeks on oral tofacitinib. Taken with the paper, the label for treatment or condition translates to: oral pan-JAK inhibitor, 5-10 mg twice daily. Sequencing was performed on CD4+ T cells sorted from blood, taken at week 4, from a patient treated with tofacitinib. The receptors stem from a human donor with alopecia areata.

The chain uses TRBV7-2 and TRBJ2-1, with D perhaps matching TRBD1 (5 bases). Germline loops: CDR1 SGHTA, CDR2 FQGNSA. This CDR3 has 15 amino acids. Trimming left V 1 base short and J 8 bases short, with 15 bases between. CDR3 protein: CASSLEGWTGHEQFF. For the CDR3, the DNA is TGTGCCAGCAGCTTAGAGGGGTGGACCGGTCATGAGCAGTTCTTC.

This rearrangement joins TRBV29-1 to TRBJ2-2; the D gene could be TRBD1 or TRBD2 (5 bases each). CDR1 and CDR2 (germline): SQVTM, ANQGSEA. This CDR3 region has 14 residues. The V end was cut by 5 bases, the J end by 1 base, with 11 bases between. The CDR3 region is CSVQGRMNTGELFF. CDR3 DNA: TGCAGCGTTCAGGGACGGATGAACACCGGGGAGCTGTTTTTT.

This clone appeared a few times. V and J are TRBV29-1 and TRBJ1-1; D remains unclear. V was pared by 7 bases and J by 1 base, with 13 bases between. CDR1 is SQVTM, CDR2 ANQGSEA, per germline. The CDR3 covers 13 residues. For the CDR3, the DNA is TGCAGCGGGTCAAGGCAGGAGAACACTGAAGCTTTCTTT. Protein product: CSGSRQENTEAFF. Looking up the rest from reference TRBV29-1 and TRBJ1-1 gives the full variable domain: SAVISQKPSRDICQRGTSLTIQCQVDSQVTMMFWYRQQPGQSLTLIATANQGSEATYESGFVIDKFPISRPNLTFSTLTVSNMSPEDSSIYLCSGSRQENTEAFFGQGTRLTVV.

This chain joins TRBV28 and TRBJ1-2; 7 bases are shared with TRBD1. CDR1 MDHEN and CDR2 SYDVKM come from the germline V gene. This CDR3 region has 12 residues. Unmatched junction bases numbered 2, after V lost 8 bases and J lost 2 bases. The CDR3 spells CASRQGNYGYTF. Here the CDR3 DNA reads TGTGCCAGCCGACAGGGAAACTATGGCTACACCTTC.

The chain employs TRBV4-1 and TRBJ2-1; D is perhaps TRBD1 or TRBD2 (6 bases each). Trimming took off 1 base at V and 4 bases at J, with 8 bases between the two ends. The CDR3 is 14 amino acids. The germline gives CDR1 MGHRA, CDR2 YSYEKL. In DNA, the CDR3 is TGCGCCAGCAGCCAAGCGGGGGCGTACAATGAGCAGTTCTTC. Encoded protein: CASSQAGAYNEQFF.

This sequence joins TRBV7-9 and TRBJ2-7, with D possibly TRBD1 on 5 matching bases. V was trimmed by 3 bases and J by 5 bases, leaving 5 bases between them. Germline CDR1 is SEHNR and CDR2 is FQNEAQ (reference sequence). This CDR3 has 11 residues. DNA of the CDR3: TGTGCCAGCAGCTTGGACAACGAGCAGTACTTC. Translation gives CASSLDNEQYF.

This clone was counted a few times. At the DNA level, this CDR3 is encoded by other sequences in the same sample as well. The rearrangement links TRBV18 to TRBJ1-1; D gene unclear. The CDR3 extends over 13 amino acids. Trimming removed 4 bases at V and 1 base at J, with 7 bases between. CDR1 and CDR2 (germline): KGHSH, LQKENI. CDR3 amino acids: CASSQGENTEAFF. In DNA, the CDR3 is TGTGCCAGCTCACAGGGTGAGAACACTGAAGCTTTCTTT.

This clone has more than one count but fewer than ten. The CDR3 spells CSVAMDRPNEQFF. CDR3 DNA: TGCAGCGTTGCAATGGACAGGCCGAATGAGCAGTTCTTC. This chain uses TRBV29-1 with TRBJ2-1, with 7 bases that match TRBD1. CDR1 and CDR2 (germline): SQVTM, ANQGSEA. The junction had 7 bases not matched to a gene; V was cut back by 4 bases and J by 7 bases. The CDR3 totals 13 residues.

In its sample, this clone was seen once. V is TRBV30 and J is TRBJ1-2; D remains unclear. Germline V gives CDR1 GTSNPN, CDR2 SVGIG (reference sequence). V was shortened by 0 bases and J by 4 bases, with 3 bases between the two germline ends. The CDR3 runs 11 residues. In nucleotides, the CDR3 is TGTGCCTGGAGTGTTCCCTATGGCTACACCTTC. Translation gives CAWSVPYGYTF.

In its sample, this clone was seen once. The chain couples TRBV5-1 to TRBJ2-3, with TRBD1 identical over 10 bases. V lost 7 bases and J lost 3; bases outside the gene matches: 8. The germline V gene encodes CDR1 SGHRS and CDR2 YFSETQ. This CDR3 has 15 residues. The CDR3 loop reads CASGDPGQGTDTQYF. The CDR3 DNA reads TGCGCCAGCGGAGACCCGGGACAGGGGACAGATACGCAGTATTTT.

As for this clone: The sample holds other DNA sequences that translate to the same CDR3. V usage is TRBV30 and J usage is TRBJ1-3; D is uncertain. V gave up 3 bases and J gave up 1 base, with 4 bases separating them. The CDR3 is 12 residues long. CDR1 is GTSNPN, CDR2 SVGIG, per germline (reference sequence). In DNA form, the CDR3 reads TGTGCCTGGAGGCTTTCTGGAAACACCATATATTTT. Its translation is CAWRLSGNTIYF.

The CDR3 here is CASTQKLTGANVLTF. CDR3 nucleotides: TGTGCCAGCACCCAAAAGTTAACTGGGGCCAACGTCCTGACTTTC. This rearrangement joins TRBV7-2 to TRBJ2-6, with D unclear. Trimming removed 7 bases at V and 2 bases at J, with 12 bases between. This CDR3 is 15 amino acids long. The germline V gene encodes CDR1 SGHTA and CDR2 FQGNSA. The whole variable domain, filled in from reference TRBV7-2 and TRBJ2-6, reads GAGVSQSPSNKVTEKGKDVELRCDPISGHTALYWYRQSLGQGLEFLIYFQGNSAPDKSGLPSDRFSAERTGGSVSTLTIQRTQQEDSAVYLCASTQKLTGANVLTFGAGSRLTVL.

This clone was detected only a few times. The chain recombines TRBV29-1 with TRBJ1-2; D gene ambiguous. The germline V gene has CDR1 SQVTM and CDR2 ANQGSEA. V was cut by 5 bases and J by 3 bases, with 10 bases left in between. This CDR3 is built from 12 residues. In DNA, the CDR3 is TGCAGCGTTCATGGGTCCCACTATGGCTACACCTTC. Protein product: CSVHGSHYGYTF.

J is TRBJ1-2 and V is TRBV10-3; 9 bases align to TRBD1. J gave up 4 bases and V 2 bases, and 8 bases lay outside the gene matches. From germline, CDR1 is ENHRY and CDR2 SYGVKD. This CDR3 spans 16 amino acids. The CDR3 coding sequence is TGTGCCATCAGTGAGAGGGACAGGGCAATCGGCTATGGCTACACCTTC. It encodes CAISERDRAIGYGYTF.

A word on this clone: This CDR3 is also generated by other DNA sequences in the sample. The rearrangement links TRBV6-5 to TRBJ1-2; D is ambiguous. CDR3 length equals 13 residues. Germline assignment: CDR1 MNHEY and CDR2 SVGAGI. V lost 0 bases and J lost 5, with 7 bases in between. CDR3 in DNA: TGTGCCAGCAGTTACTCTCTCCGGTATGGCTACACCTTC. It encodes CASSYSLRYGYTF.

This clone has only a few counts. This sequence joins TRBV5-1 and TRBJ1-1; tentatively, D is TRBD1 (6 bases). The CDR3 sequence is 17 residues long. V gave up 0 bases and J gave up 6 bases, with 21 bases separating them. CDR1 and CDR2 (germline): SGHRS, YFSETQ. CDR3 sequence (DNA): TGCGCCAGCAGCTTGGATATCCCAGGACAGAGAGAGGCTGAAGCTTTCTTT. The encoded protein is CASSLDIPGQREAEAFF.

This chain uses TRBV29-1 with TRBJ2-7; TRBD2 aligns across 8 bases. CDR1 is SQVTM and CDR2 is ANQGSEA in the germline V gene. J lost 4 bases, V lost 8 bases, and 4 bases had no gene match. This CDR3 is 11 amino acids long. The CDR3 DNA reads TGCAGCTTCTCGGGGGGGTACGAGCAGTACTTC. As protein: CSFSGGYEQYF.

The J gene is TRBJ2-3, the V gene TRBV14; D might be TRBD1 (5 bases). CDR1 and CDR2 (germline): SGHDN, FVKESK. V was cut by 0 bases and J by 5 bases, with 18 bases left in between. This CDR3 is 17 amino acids long. The CDR3 DNA reads TGTGCCAGCAGCCAAGATTGGCGGACATTCGGCGGAGATACGCAGTATTTT. Protein product: CASSQDWRTFGGDTQYF.

This clone was seen only a few times. The V and J genes are TRBV19 and TRBJ2-6, with 9 bases fitting TRBD1. With 6 bases clipped from V and 0 bases from J, the junction kept 0 bases outside the gene matches. In germline, CDR1 is LNHDA, CDR2 SQIVND (reference sequence). This CDR3 is built from 15 residues. The CDR3 sequence: CASRTGGSGANVLTF. The DNA of the CDR3 is TGTGCCAGTAGGACAGGGGGCTCTGGGGCCAACGTCCTGACTTTC.

A few counts support this clone. The chain employs TRBV19 and TRBJ2-1; D gene uncertain. Trimming pared 6 bases from V and 6 bases from J, leaving 15 bases between. CDR1 is LNHDA, CDR2 SQIVND, per germline (reference sequence). This CDR3 has 14 residues. Here the CDR3 DNA reads TGTGCCAGTAGCCCCTTTACAAGTTTCAATGAGCAGTTCTTC. The encoded protein is CASSPFTSFNEQFF.

This clone was detected ten times or more. The same CDR3 also results from other DNA sequences found in this sample. The chain employs TRBV18 and TRBJ2-7; D gene unclear. The germline V gene has CDR1 KGHSH and CDR2 LQKENI. The CDR3 sequence is 12 residues long. V lost 3 bases to trimming and J lost 1 base, with 4 bases between them. CDR3 DNA sequence: TGTGCCAGCTCACCGCAATCCTACGAGCAGTACTTC. Amino acid sequence: CASSPQSYEQYF.

This chain connects TRBV15 to TRBJ2-7; maybe TRBD2 (5 bases). The CDR3 loop spans 15 amino acids. CDR1 is LNHNV and CDR2 is YYDKDF in the germline V gene (reference sequence). Trimming removed 0 bases from V and 6 bases from J, with 15 bases in between. CDR3 nucleotide sequence: TGTGCCACCAGCAGAGATCCTCAGGTACGGGGCGAGCAGTACTTC. Residues: CATSRDPQVRGEQYF.

The V call is TRBV7-9, the J call TRBJ1-2; TRBD1 matches at 9 bases. Germline values: CDR1 SEHNR, CDR2 FQNEAQ (reference sequence). V lost 1 base, J lost 4 bases, and 7 bases stayed unmatched. CDR3 length: 16 amino acids. CDR3 residues: CASSLVTGGAGYGYTF. CDR3 nucleotides: TGTGCCAGCAGCTTAGTAACAGGGGGCGCCGGCTATGGCTACACCTTC. The whole variable domain, filled in from reference TRBV7-9 and TRBJ1-2, reads DTGVSQNPRHKITKRGQNVTFRCDPISEHNRLYWYRQTLGQGPEFLTYFQNEAQLEKSRLLSDRFSAERPKGSFSTLEIQRTEQGDSAMYLCASSLVTGGAGYGYTFGSGTRLTVV.

This clone was counted many times. The gene calls are TRBV4-1 and TRBJ2-2, with 7 bases fitting TRBD2. Looked up from germline, CDR1 is MGHRA and CDR2 is YSYEKL. With 4 bases clipped from V and 0 bases from J, the junction kept 5 bases outside the gene matches. The CDR3 runs 16 residues. As DNA, the CDR3 is TGCGCCAGCAGCCCGAGAGCGGGGACGAACACCGGGGAGCTGTTTTTT. Translation: CASSPRAGTNTGELFF.

V gene TRBV30 combines with J gene TRBJ1-2; 7 bases line up with TRBD1. J was trimmed by 6 bases and V by 7 bases; bases with no gene match: 8. Germline CDR1 GTSNPN, CDR2 SVGIG (reference sequence). The CDR3 has 12 amino acids. The CDR3 coding sequence is TGTGCCTCATTGACAGGGCAGGATGGCTACACCTTC. Its protein product is CASLTGQDGYTF.

The gene calls are TRBV6-6 and TRBJ1-3; D is unclear. The germline CDR1 and CDR2 sequences are MNHNY and SVGAGI (reference sequence). V shed 4 bases and J shed 2 bases, with 15 bases lying between them. This CDR3 has 16 amino acids. The CDR3 region is CASSSPKGGTGNTIYF. CDR3 in DNA: TGTGCCAGCAGTTCCCCGAAAGGAGGGACTGGAAACACCATATATTTT.

Written as DNA, the CDR3 is TGCGCCAGCAGCCAAGATCGGTGGGCAGGGCGGAGGGCTGAAGCTTTCTTT. This codes for CASSQDRWAGRRAEAFF. The rearrangement links TRBV4-1 to TRBJ1-1; possible D gene TRBD1, 5 bases. CDR1 MGHRA and CDR2 YSYEKL come from the germline V gene. Between the trimmed V and J ends, which lost 0 bases and 6 bases, there was a span of 20 bases. The CDR3 is 17 residues long.